The TCR beta chain under discussion was sequenced for a study of chemoradiotherapy in HPV16-positive cancers. The germline gives CDR1 SEHNR, CDR2 FQNEAQ (reference sequence). This CDR3 is built from 15 residues. V shed 4 bases, J shed 5 bases, and the junction held 8 bases outside the gene matches. Sequencing was performed with immunoSEQ multiplex PCR; in TCRdb, only in-frame clones are kept and a portion is missing. The sample yields about 22,000 clones, about 90% seen once. The chain is built from TRBV7-9 and TRBJ2-5; 9 nucleotides line up with TRBD1. The clonotype originates from a human donor with HPV-associated anogenital cancer. This sample comprised blood, obtained from a patient who underwent chemoradiotherapy. The CDR3 bases are TGTGCCAGCAGCTCGACCGCGACAGGGGGGGAGACCCAGTACTTC. Protein sequence: CASSSTATGGETQYF.